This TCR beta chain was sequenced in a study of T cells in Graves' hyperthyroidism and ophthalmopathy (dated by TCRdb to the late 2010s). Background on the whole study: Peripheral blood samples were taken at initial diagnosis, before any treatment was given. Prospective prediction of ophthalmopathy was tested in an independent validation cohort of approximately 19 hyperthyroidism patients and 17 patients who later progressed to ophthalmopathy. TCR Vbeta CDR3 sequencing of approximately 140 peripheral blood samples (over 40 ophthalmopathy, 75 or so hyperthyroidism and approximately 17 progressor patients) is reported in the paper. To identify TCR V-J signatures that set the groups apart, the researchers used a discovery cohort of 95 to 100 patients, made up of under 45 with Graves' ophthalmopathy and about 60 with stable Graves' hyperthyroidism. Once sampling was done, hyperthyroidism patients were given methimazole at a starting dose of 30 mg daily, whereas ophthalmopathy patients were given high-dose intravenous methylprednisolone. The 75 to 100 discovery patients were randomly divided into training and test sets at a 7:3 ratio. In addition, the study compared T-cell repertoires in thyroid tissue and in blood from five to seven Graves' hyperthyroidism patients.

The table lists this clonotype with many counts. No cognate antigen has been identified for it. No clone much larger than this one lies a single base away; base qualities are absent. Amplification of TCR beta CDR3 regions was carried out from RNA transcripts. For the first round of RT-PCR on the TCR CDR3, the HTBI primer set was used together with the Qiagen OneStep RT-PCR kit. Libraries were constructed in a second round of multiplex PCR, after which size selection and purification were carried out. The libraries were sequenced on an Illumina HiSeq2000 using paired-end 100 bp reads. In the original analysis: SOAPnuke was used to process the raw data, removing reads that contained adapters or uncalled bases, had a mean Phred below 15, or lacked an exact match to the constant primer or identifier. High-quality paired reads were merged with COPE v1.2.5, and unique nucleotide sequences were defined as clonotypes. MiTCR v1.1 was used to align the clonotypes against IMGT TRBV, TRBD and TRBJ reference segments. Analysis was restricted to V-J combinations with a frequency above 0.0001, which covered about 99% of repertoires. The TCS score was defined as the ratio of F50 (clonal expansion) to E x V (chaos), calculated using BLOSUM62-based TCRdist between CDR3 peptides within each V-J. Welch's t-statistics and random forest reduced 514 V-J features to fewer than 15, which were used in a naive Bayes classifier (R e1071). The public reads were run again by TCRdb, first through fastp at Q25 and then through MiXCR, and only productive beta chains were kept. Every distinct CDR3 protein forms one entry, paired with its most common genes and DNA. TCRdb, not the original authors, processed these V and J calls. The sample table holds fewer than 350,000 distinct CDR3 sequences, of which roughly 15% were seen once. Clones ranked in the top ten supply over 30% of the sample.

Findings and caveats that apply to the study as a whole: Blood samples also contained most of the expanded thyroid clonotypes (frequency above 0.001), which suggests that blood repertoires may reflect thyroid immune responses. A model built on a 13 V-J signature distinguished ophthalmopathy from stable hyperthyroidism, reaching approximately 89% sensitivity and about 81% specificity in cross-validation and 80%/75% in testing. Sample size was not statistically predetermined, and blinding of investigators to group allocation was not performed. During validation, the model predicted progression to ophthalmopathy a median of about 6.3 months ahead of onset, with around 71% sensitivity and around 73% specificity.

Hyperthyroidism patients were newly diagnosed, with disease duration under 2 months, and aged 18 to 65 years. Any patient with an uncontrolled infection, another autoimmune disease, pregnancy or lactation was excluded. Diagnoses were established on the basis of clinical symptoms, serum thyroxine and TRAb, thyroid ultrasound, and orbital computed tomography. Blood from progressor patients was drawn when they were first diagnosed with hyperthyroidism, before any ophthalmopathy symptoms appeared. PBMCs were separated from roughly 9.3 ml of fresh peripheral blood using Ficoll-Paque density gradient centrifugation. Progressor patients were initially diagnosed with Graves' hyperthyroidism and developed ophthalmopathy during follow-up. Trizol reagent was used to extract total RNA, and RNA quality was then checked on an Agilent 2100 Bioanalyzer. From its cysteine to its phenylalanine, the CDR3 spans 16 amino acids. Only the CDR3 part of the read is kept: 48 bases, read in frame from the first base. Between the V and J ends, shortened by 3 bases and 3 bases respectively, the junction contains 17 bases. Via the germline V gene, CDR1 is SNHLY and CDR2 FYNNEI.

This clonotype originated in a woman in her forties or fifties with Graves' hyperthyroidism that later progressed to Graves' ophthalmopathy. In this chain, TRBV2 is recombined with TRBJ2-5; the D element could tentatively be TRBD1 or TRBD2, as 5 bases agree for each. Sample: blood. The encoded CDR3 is CASSDSKRMGEETQYF. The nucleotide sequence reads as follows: TGTGCCAGCAGTGATAGTAAGAGGATGGGGGAAGAGACCCAGTACTTC.